The TCR beta chain described here comes from a study of blood T cell repertoires in COVID-19. Of note for this clone: Other nucleotide sequences from this sample produce the same CDR3.

Profiled with immunoSEQ multiplex PCR; TCRdb holds only in-frame clones, not every one. The table includes about 160,000 clones, about four fifths detected once. In germline, CDR1 is SGHRS, CDR2 YFSETQ. This CDR3 comprises 17 residues. J gave up 1 base and V 1 base, and 7 bases lay outside the gene matches. Sequencing was carried out using peripheral blood. The sequence was obtained from a woman aged 60-75 years with COVID-19, enrolled during active disease. J is TRBJ1-1 and V is TRBV5-1; 10 positions match TRBD1. The CDR3, as DNA: TGCGCCAGCAGCTTGAGGGGACAGGGGCCCGGGAACACTGAAGCTTTCTTT. Residues: CASSLRGQGPGNTEAFF.